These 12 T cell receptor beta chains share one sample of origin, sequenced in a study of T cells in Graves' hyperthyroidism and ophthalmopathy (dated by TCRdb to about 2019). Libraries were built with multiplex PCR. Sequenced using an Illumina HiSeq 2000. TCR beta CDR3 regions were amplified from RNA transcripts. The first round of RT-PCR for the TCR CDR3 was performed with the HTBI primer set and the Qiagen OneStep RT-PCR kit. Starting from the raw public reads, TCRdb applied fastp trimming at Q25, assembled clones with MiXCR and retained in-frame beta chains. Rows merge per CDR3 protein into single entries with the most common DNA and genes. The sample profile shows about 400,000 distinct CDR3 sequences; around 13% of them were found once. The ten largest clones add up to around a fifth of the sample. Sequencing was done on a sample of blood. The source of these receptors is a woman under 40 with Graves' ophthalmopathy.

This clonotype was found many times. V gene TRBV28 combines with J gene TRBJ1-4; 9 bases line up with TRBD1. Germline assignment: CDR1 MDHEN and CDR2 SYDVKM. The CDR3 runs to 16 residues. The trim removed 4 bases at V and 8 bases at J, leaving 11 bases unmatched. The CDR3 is CASSSLQGQGYEKLFF. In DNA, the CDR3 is TGTGCCAGCAGTTCCCTTCAAGGACAGGGGTACGAAAAACTGTTTTTT.

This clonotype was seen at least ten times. The CDR3 sequence is CASRRQGSYEQYF. CDR3 DNA: TGTGCCAGCAGACGACAGGGATCCTACGAGCAGTACTTC. The V gene is TRBV11-2, the J gene TRBJ2-7; 7 nucleotides agree with TRBD1. CDR3 size: 13 residues. Germline assignment: CDR1 SGHAT and CDR2 FQNNGV. The V gene end was trimmed by 6 bases and the J gene end by 1 base; junction bases not matched to a gene: 3.

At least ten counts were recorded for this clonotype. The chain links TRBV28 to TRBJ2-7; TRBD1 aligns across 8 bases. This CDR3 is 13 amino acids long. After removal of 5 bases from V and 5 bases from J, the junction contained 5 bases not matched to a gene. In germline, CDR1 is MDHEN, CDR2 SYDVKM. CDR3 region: CASSVTGVDEQYF. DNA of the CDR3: TGTGCCAGCAGTGTGACAGGGGTGGACGAGCAGTACTTC.

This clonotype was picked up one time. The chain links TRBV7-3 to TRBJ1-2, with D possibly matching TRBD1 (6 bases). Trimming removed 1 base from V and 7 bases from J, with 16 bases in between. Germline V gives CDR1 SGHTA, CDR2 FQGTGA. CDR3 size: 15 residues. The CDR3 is CASSLIGGGASGYTF. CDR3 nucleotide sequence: TGTGCCAGCAGCTTAATAGGGGGGGGGGCGTCTGGCTACACCTTC. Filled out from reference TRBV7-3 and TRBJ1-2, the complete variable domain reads GAGVSQTPSNKVTEKGKYVELRCDPISGHTALYWYRQSLGQGPEFLIYFQGTGAADDSGLPNDRFFAVRPEGSVSTLKIQRTERGDSAVYLCASSLIGGGASGYTFGSGTRLTVV.

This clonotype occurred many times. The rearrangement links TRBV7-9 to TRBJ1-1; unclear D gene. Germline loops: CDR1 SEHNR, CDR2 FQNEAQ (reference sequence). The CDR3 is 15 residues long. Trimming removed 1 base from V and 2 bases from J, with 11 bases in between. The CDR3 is CASSLDGNRNTEAFF. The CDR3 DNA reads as TGTGCCAGCAGCTTAGATGGGAATCGAAACACTGAAGCTTTCTTT.

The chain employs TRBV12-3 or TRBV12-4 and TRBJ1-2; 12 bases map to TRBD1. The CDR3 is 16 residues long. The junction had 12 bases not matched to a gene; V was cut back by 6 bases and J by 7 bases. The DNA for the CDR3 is TGTGCCAGCAGCCAGAGACCCGGGACAGGGGGCCGTGGCTACACCTTC. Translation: CASSQRPGTGGRGYTF.

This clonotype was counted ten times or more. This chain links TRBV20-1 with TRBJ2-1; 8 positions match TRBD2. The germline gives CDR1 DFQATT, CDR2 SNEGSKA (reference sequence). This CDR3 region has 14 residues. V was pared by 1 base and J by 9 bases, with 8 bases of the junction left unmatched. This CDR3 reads CSARGGGPSGEQFF. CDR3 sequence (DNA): TGCAGTGCTAGAGGCGGGGGGCCGTCGGGTGAGCAGTTCTTC.

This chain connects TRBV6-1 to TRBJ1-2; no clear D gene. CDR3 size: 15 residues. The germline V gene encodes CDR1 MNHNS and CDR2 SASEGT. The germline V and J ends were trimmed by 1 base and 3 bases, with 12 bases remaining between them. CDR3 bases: TGTGCCAGCAGTGAAGAGTCAGCAGACCACTATGGCTACACCTTC. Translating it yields CASSEESADHYGYTF.

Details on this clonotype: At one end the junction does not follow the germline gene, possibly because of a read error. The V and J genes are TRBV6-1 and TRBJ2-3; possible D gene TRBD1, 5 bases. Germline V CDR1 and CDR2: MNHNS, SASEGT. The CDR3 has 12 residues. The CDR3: CASGAPPDTEYF. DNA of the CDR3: TGTGCCAGCGGGGCCCCACCAGATACGGAGTATTTT.

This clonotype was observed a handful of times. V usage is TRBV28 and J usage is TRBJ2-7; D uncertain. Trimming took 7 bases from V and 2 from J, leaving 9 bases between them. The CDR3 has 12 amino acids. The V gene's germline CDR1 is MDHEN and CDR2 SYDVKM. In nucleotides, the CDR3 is TGTGCCAGCAATTCGGGCGCCTACGAGCAGTACTTC. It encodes CASNSGAYEQYF.

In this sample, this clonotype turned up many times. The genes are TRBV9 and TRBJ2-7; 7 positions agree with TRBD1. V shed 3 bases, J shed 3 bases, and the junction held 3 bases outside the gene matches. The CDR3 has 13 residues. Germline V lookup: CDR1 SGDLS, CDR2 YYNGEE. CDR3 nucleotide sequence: TGTGCCAGCAGCGCCGGGACAGTCTACGAGCAGTACTTC. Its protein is CASSAGTVYEQYF.

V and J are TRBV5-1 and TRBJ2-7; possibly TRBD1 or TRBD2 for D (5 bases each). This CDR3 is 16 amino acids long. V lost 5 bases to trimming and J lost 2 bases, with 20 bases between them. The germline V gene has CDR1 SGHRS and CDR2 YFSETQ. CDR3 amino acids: CASSDAPPGTPYEQYF. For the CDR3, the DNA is TGCGCCAGCAGTGACGCCCCCCCCGGGACCCCCTACGAGCAGTACTTC. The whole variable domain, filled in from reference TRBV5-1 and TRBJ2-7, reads KAGVTQTPRYLIKTRGQQVTLSCSPISGHRSVSWYQQTPGQGLQFLFEYFSETQRNKGNFPGRFSGRQFSNSRSEMNVSTLELGDSALYLCASSDAPPGTPYEQYFGPGTRLTVT.